This T cell receptor (beta chain) originates from a study of early T cells in non-severe SARS-CoV-2 infection. Study overall: Sequencing targeted bulk RNA from unsorted whole blood, leaving chains unpaired.

Each cDNA molecule carried a unique molecular identifier. Using its own MiXCR run on the 5' RACE reads, TCRdb lists one record per CDR3 protein. The sample includes more than 25,000 distinct CDR3 sequences, about 3% of them seen just once. Regarding the study as a whole: VDJdb matching, biased toward anti-spike CD8 responses, missed private and CD4 specificities.

There are 15 residues in the CDR3. Deletions cut 5 bases from V and 1 base from J, with 9 bases between. Germline V gene lookup returns CDR1 LNHDA and CDR2 SQIVND (reference sequence). This clonotype came up many times. Its antigen is unidentified. The rearrangement joins TRBV19 to TRBJ2-6; D is uncertain. The receptor comes from an adult who was a healthcare worker with PCR-confirmed SARS-CoV-2 infection or an uninfected control (not recorded which). Sequencing was done on a sample of whole blood. The CDR3 sequence is CASSPTHSGANVLTF. CDR3 nucleotide sequence: TGTGCCAGTAGTCCGACACATTCTGGGGCCAACGTCCTGACTTTC.